This TCR beta chain was obtained from a study of shared clonotypes between healthy human individuals. Study-level findings and limits: The study found roughly 5% of naive CD4 clonotypes shared across a handful of donors. Measured sharing among donors was expected to vary with sequencing depth.

Adult donors, all healthy and HIV-negative, had no recent acute infections or vaccinations. A CD45RA-negative memory subset and a CD45RA+ naive subset were separated from the CD4+ cells. As regards this clone: What it binds is unknown.

CDR1 SQVTM and CDR2 ANQGSEA come from the germline V gene. The CDR3 loop spans 10 amino acids. V gave up 4 bases and J gave up 8 bases, with 8 bases separating them. The table came from immunoSEQ multiplex PCR; TCRdb's copy has only in-frame clones and leaves some out. Of more than 1,200,000 clones listed, approximately 98.5% are singletons. The sequenced sample was naive CD4+ T cells sorted from blood. Subset of the sample: CD45RA+ positively selected. The rearrangement uses TRBV29-1 and TRBJ2-5; no reliable D call. The origin of this receptor is a man younger than 40 in good health. The CDR3 sequence: CSVVFSTQYF. The CDR3 coding sequence is TGCAGCGTTGTATTTAGTACCCAGTACTTC.